This T cell receptor beta chain stems from a study of T cells in Graves' hyperthyroidism and ophthalmopathy (dated by TCRdb to about 2019). For the wider study: Peripheral blood samples were taken at initial diagnosis, before any treatment was given. TCR Vbeta CDR3 sequencing of roughly 140 peripheral blood samples (fewer than 45 ophthalmopathy, about 75 hyperthyroidism and roughly 17 progressor patients) is reported in the paper. The study also compared thyroid tissue and blood T-cell repertoires from five or six Graves' hyperthyroidism patients. The approximately 100 discovery patients were randomly divided into training and test sets at a 7:3 ratio. An independent validation cohort of under 20 hyperthyroidism patients and roughly 16 patients who later progressed to ophthalmopathy tested prospective prediction of ophthalmopathy. A discovery cohort of about a hundred patients, fewer than 50 with Graves' ophthalmopathy and 57 with stable Graves' hyperthyroidism, was used to find distinguishing TCR V-J signatures. Once sampling was done, hyperthyroidism patients were given methimazole at a starting dose of 30 mg daily, whereas ophthalmopathy patients were given high-dose intravenous methylprednisolone.

Moderately to severely active disease, a Clinical Activity Score of at least 3, a NOSPECS grade of at least 4, and a duration under 3 months were present in ophthalmopathy patients. Patients with uncontrolled infections, other autoimmune diseases, pregnancy or lactation were excluded. Clinical symptoms, serum thyroxine and TRAb, thyroid ultrasound, and orbital computed tomography formed the basis for the diagnoses. PBMCs were isolated from about 10 ml of fresh peripheral blood by Ficoll-Paque density gradient centrifugation. Total RNA was extracted with Trizol reagent, and quality was checked on an Agilent 2100 Bioanalyzer. Including the terminal cysteine and phenylalanine, the CDR3 comprises 16 residues. The read is trimmed to its CDR3 DNA, 48 bases read in frame from base 1. V is pruned by 4 bases and J by 0 bases, leaving 8 bases of the junction without a gene match. The germline V gene (reference sequence) supplies CDR1 SEHNR and CDR2 FQNEAQ.

On the study overall, not on this receptor specifically: A 13 V-J signature model separated ophthalmopathy from stable hyperthyroidism, with about 90% sensitivity and approximately 81% specificity in cross-validation and 80%/75% in testing. Sample size was not statistically predetermined, and blinding of investigators to group allocation was not performed. In validation, the model predicted progression to ophthalmopathy with just under 71% sensitivity and less than 80% specificity, a median of 6.5 months before onset. Most expanded thyroid clonotypes (frequency above 0.001) were also detected in blood, a finding suggesting that blood repertoires may reflect thyroid immune responses.

TCR beta CDR3 regions were amplified from RNA transcripts. For the first round of RT-PCR on the TCR CDR3, the HTBI primer set was used together with the Qiagen OneStep RT-PCR kit. Libraries were constructed in a second round of multiplex PCR, after which size selection and purification were performed. The libraries were sequenced on an Illumina HiSeq2000 using paired-end 100 bp reads. Per the source publication's procedure: SOAPnuke was used to process the raw data, throwing out any read that contained adapters or uncalled bases, had a mean Phred below 15, or lacked an exact constant-primer or identifier match. High-quality paired reads were merged using COPE v1.2.5, and each unique nucleotide sequence was defined as a clonotype. MiTCR v1.1 was used to align the clonotypes against IMGT TRBV, TRBD and TRBJ reference segments. The analysis was restricted to V-J combinations with a frequency above 0.0001, which together covered roughly 99% of the repertoires. A TCS score was defined as the ratio of F50 (clonal expansion) to E x V (chaos), with BLOSUM62-based TCRdist applied between CDR3 peptides within each V-J. Welch's t-statistics and random forest reduced some 510 V-J features to roughly 13, which were used in a naive Bayes classifier (R e1071). The public reads were reprocessed in TCRdb via fastp at Q25 and MiXCR, keeping in-frame beta chains. Here each entry gathers all rows of one CDR3 protein and keeps the most common genes and DNA. For this entry, the V and J calls and clone size follow TCRdb and not the study's own pipeline. Recorded for this sample are 330,000 or so distinct CDR3 sequences; approximately 18% of them occurred a single time. About two fifths of the sample is held by the ten biggest clonotypes.

Ten or more counts support this clonotype. The antigen it binds to is not known. No much larger clone exists at a distance of one base, and base qualities are not known. Source material: blood. The receptor was derived from a man aged 50 or older with Graves' ophthalmopathy. The V gene is TRBV7-9 and the J gene is TRBJ2-7, and TRBD2 aligns with 8 junction nucleotides. This receptor carries the CDR3 CASSSISGVHSYEQYF. The DNA sequence reads TGTGCCAGCAGCTCAATTAGCGGGGTCCACTCCTACGAGCAGTACTTC.